This passage covers 26 T cell receptor beta chains from one sample sequenced in a study of cytomegalovirus exposure and HLA in healthy donors. The PCR employed 60 Vbeta primers together with 13 Jbeta primers. Method: immunoSEQ multiplex PCR; TCRdb's copy keeps in-frame clones and lacks some. The table lists some 120,000 clones, around 77% of them singletons. Sequencing used PBMCs. Source of these receptors: a man aged 35-49 years in good health and CMV-seropositive.

On this clone: Other DNA sequences in this sample translate to the same CDR3. J is TRBJ1-1 and V is TRBV5-1; 8 nucleotides agree with TRBD1. Losses at the gene ends were 5 bases for V and 1 base for J; bases not matched to a gene: 4. The CDR3 is made up of 14 amino acids. The germline V gene encodes CDR1 SGHRS and CDR2 YFSETQ. The CDR3 region has the DNA TGCGCCAGCAGGACGGACAGGGAGAACACTGAAGCTTTCTTT. Translated, it gives CASRTDRENTEAFF.

Only a few counts were recorded for this clone. This chain joins TRBV7-2 and TRBJ1-2, with 7 nucleotides matching TRBD1. With V trimmed by 2 bases and J by 4 bases, 13 bases remained unmatched. From germline, CDR1 is SGHTA and CDR2 FQGNSA. The CDR3 has 17 amino acids. The CDR3 bases are TGTGCCAGCAGCTTATCCCTAAATTACCGGGACAGCTATGGCTACACCTTC. It yields the protein CASSLSLNYRDSYGYTF.

J is TRBJ1-4 and V is TRBV5-1; 10 nucleotides line up with TRBD1. This CDR3 has 14 amino acids. CDR1 SGHRS and CDR2 YFSETQ come from the germline V gene. V shed 5 bases, J shed 5 bases, and the junction held 3 bases outside the gene matches. The CDR3, as DNA: TGCGCCAGCAGGGACAGGGGGAGAAATGAAAAACTGTTTTTT. Its translation is CASRDRGRNEKLFF. The complete variable domain, with remaining parts taken from reference TRBV5-1 and TRBJ1-4, reads KAGVTQTPRYLIKTRGQQVTLSCSPISGHRSVSWYQQTPGQGLQFLFEYFSETQRNKGNFPGRFSGRQFSNSRSEMNVSTLELGDSALYLCASRDRGRNEKLFFGSGTQLSVL.

This clone was counted a few times. The chain couples TRBV5-6 to TRBJ1-4; D might be TRBD1 (6 bases). This CDR3 is built from 16 residues. Germline V gene lookup returns CDR1 SGHDT and CDR2 YYEEEE. V was shortened by 3 bases and J by 5 bases, with 17 bases between the two germline ends. The CDR3 is CASSYATGPENEKLFF. In DNA, the CDR3 is TGTGCCAGCAGCTACGCGACAGGTCCGGAGAATGAAAAACTGTTTTTT.

Only a few counts were recorded for this clone. The rearrangement uses TRBV7-2 and TRBJ2-1; weak D call: TRBD2 (5 bases). The CDR3 has 14 residues. Trimming removed 5 bases from V and 0 bases from J, with 8 bases in between. From germline, CDR1 is SGHTA and CDR2 FQGNSA. For the CDR3, the DNA is TGTGCCAGCAGCGGCGCGGGCTCCTACAATGAGCAGTTCTTC. The encoded protein is CASSGAGSYNEQFF.

The chain employs TRBV6-6 and TRBJ1-1; D unresolved. Looked up from germline, CDR1 is MNHNY and CDR2 is SVGAGI (reference sequence). Trimming removed 7 bases at V and 0 bases at J, with 15 bases between. The CDR3 is 15 amino acids. The CDR3 DNA follows: TGTGCCAGCACCGCCGTTCGCGGGGTGAACACTGAAGCTTTCTTT. The encoded protein is CASTAVRGVNTEAFF.

The chain carries TRBV5-1 and TRBJ1-1; possible D gene TRBD1, 5 bases. V dropped 4 bases and J dropped 4 bases, with 17 bases sitting between them. The CDR3 has 15 amino acids. Germline V CDR1 and CDR2: SGHRS, YFSETQ. For the CDR3, the DNA is TGCGCCAGCAGCACCTGGGATGGGAGGGGCACTGAAGCTTTCTTT. Its protein is CASSTWDGRGTEAFF.

V and J are TRBV29-1 and TRBJ1-1; no clear D gene. In germline, CDR1 is SQVTM, CDR2 ANQGSEA. This CDR3 comprises 12 residues. V lost 3 bases, J lost 1 base, and 6 bases lay in between. This CDR3 is CSVERQNTEAFF. CDR3 nucleotides: TGCAGCGTTGAGCGGCAGAACACTGAAGCTTTCTTT. The full variable domain, completed using reference TRBV29-1 and TRBJ1-1, is SAVISQKPSRDICQRGTSLTIQCQVDSQVTMMFWYRQQPGQSLTLIATANQGSEATYESGFVIDKFPISRPNLTFSTLTVSNMSPEDSSIYLCSVERQNTEAFFGQGTRLTVV.

This rearrangement joins TRBV9 to TRBJ2-3; maybe TRBD1 (5 bases). Germline CDR1 SGDLS, CDR2 YYNGEE. The CDR3 contains 15 residues. Deletions cut 3 bases from V and 4 bases from J, with 15 bases between. The CDR3: CASSGLGRFADTQYF. CDR3 bases: TGTGCCAGCAGCGGCCTGGGGCGGTTTGCAGATACGCAGTATTTT.

This clone has only one observation. This chain connects TRBV7-8 to TRBJ1-5, with D unresolved. V lost 3 bases and J 7 bases, leaving 13 bases between the germline ends. CDR3 size: 14 residues. CDR1 and CDR2 (germline): SGHVS, FQNEAQ. CDR3 residues: CASSFSGIGQPQHF. CDR3 nucleotides: TGTGCCAGCAGCTTTTCCGGGATCGGGCAGCCCCAGCATTTT.

The chain has TRBV5-4 and TRBJ2-7; a possible D gene is TRBD1 (6 bases). V lost 1 base and J lost 1, with 9 bases in between. CDR3 length equals 14 residues. Per the germline V gene, CDR1 is SGHNT and CDR2 is YYREEE (reference sequence). The CDR3 bases are TGTGCCAGCAGCTTGCCAGGGGCGTCCTACGAGCAGTACTTC. It yields the protein CASSLPGASYEQYF.

The genes are TRBV7-2 and TRBJ2-3, with 10 bases aligning to TRBD1. V was clipped by 5 bases and J by 1 base; unmatched bases: 9. The CDR3 length is 17 residues. Per germline, CDR1 SGHTA and CDR2 FQGNSA. CDR3 in amino acids: CASSRGRQGARTDTQYF. The CDR3 nucleotides are TGTGCCAGCAGCCGGGGGCGACAGGGGGCGCGCACAGATACGCAGTATTTT.

This chain connects TRBV4-3 to TRBJ1-1; D ambiguous. The CDR3 extends over 14 amino acids. The germline V gene encodes CDR1 LGHNA and CDR2 YSLEER. V gave up 3 bases and J gave up 1 base, with 9 bases separating them. This CDR3 reads CASSHLGGNTEAFF. The CDR3 DNA follows: TGCGCCAGCAGCCACCTAGGCGGGAACACTGAAGCTTTCTTT.

This clone was recorded a few times. The CDR3 sequence is CASRSGDSYEQYF. In DNA form, the CDR3 reads TGTGCCAGCAGGTCAGGGGACAGTTACGAGCAGTACTTC. The chain is built from TRBV6-5 and TRBJ2-7; 7 bases align to TRBD1. CDR1 and CDR2 (germline): MNHEY, SVGAGI. CDR3 length: 13 amino acids. The ends lost 6 bases at V and 4 bases at J; junction bases unmatched: 6.

The V gene is TRBV18, the J gene TRBJ2-7, with D tentatively TRBD1 (6 bases). V was cut by 6 bases and J by 6 bases, with 12 bases left in between. The CDR3 has 12 residues. Per the germline V gene, CDR1 is KGHSH and CDR2 is LQKENI. CDR3 region: CASSVNRAEQYF. CDR3 DNA: TGTGCCAGCTCCGTTAACAGGGCCGAGCAGTACTTC.

Points on this clone: Other DNA sequences in the same sample also yield this CDR3. This chain links TRBV6-4 with TRBJ2-3; 8 nucleotides align to TRBD1. Germline values: CDR1 MRHNA, CDR2 SNTAGT. This CDR3 has 15 amino acids. V was pared by 0 bases and J by 6 bases, with 5 bases of the junction left unmatched. DNA for the CDR3: TGTGCCAGCAGTGACTCGTCAGGGGGCGCGGATACGCAGTATTTT. Its translation is CASSDSSGGADTQYF.

The chain recombines TRBV7-3 with TRBJ2-5; TRBD2 agrees at 10 bases. The CDR3 consists of 16 residues. Germline V gene lookup returns CDR1 SGHTA and CDR2 FQGTGA. J was trimmed by 2 bases and V by 5 bases; bases with no gene match: 8. In DNA form, the CDR3 reads TGTGCCAGCAGCCCCGATAGCGGGGGGACACAAGAGACCCAGTACTTC. Residues: CASSPDSGGTQETQYF.

This chain connects TRBV7-3 to TRBJ2-7, with 10 bases identical to TRBD2. V lost 0 bases, J lost 5 bases, and 7 bases stayed unmatched. Germline V gene data show CDR1 as SGHTA and CDR2 as FQGTGA. CDR3 length: 16 amino acids. The CDR3 here is CASSLTRASGRHEQYF. As DNA, the CDR3 is TGTGCCAGCAGCTTAACGCGGGCTAGCGGGAGACACGAGCAGTACTTC.

This chain's CDR3 is CASSQTRGGITDTQYF. In DNA form, the CDR3 reads TGCGCCAGCAGCCAGACCAGGGGAGGGATCACAGATACGCAGTATTTT. The V and J genes are TRBV4-1 and TRBJ2-3; TRBD2 might be the D (7 bases). The V end lost 3 bases, the J end lost 2 bases, and 15 bases lay between the germline ends. The germline gives CDR1 MGHRA, CDR2 YSYEKL. This CDR3 comprises 16 residues.

This sequence joins TRBV6-9 and TRBJ2-2; possible D gene TRBD1, 5 bases. CDR1 and CDR2 from the germline V gene are MNHGY and SVAAGI. V was pared by 6 bases and J by 6 bases, with 11 bases between. There are 13 residues in the CDR3. The CDR3 DNA is TGTGCCAGCAGGGTCAGGGTCTCCGGGGAGCTGTTTTTT. Protein: CASRVRVSGELFF.

The chain is built from TRBV7-9 and TRBJ2-1, with 7 bases lining up with TRBD1. V lost 1 base to trimming and J lost 8 bases; unmatched junction nucleotides: 5. CDR1 is SEHNR, CDR2 FQNEAQ, per germline (reference sequence). This CDR3 comprises 14 residues. The CDR3 loop reads CASSLVTGVHEQFF. Here the CDR3 DNA reads TGTGCCAGCAGCTTAGTTACAGGGGTCCATGAGCAGTTCTTC.

The J gene is TRBJ2-5, the V gene TRBV5-4; 9 bases fit TRBD2. Germline V gene lookup returns CDR1 SGHNT and CDR2 YYREEE (reference sequence). V gave up 4 bases and J gave up 3 bases; unmatched junction bases: 10. This CDR3 comprises 16 residues. Here the CDR3 DNA reads TGTGCCAGCAGCACCGCCCGGACTAGCGCAGAAGAGACCCAGTACTTC. It is translated as CASSTARTSAEETQYF.

The chain joins TRBV5-1 to TRBJ1-2; no reliable D call. Trimming left V 1 base short and J 1 base short, with 5 bases between. Germline CDR1 is SGHRS and CDR2 is YFSETQ. The CDR3 is made up of 13 amino acids. The CDR3 reads CASSLIDNYGYTF. Written as DNA, the CDR3 is TGCGCCAGCAGCTTGATAGATAACTATGGCTACACCTTC.

The chain carries TRBV23-1 and TRBJ1-2; no reliable D call. TRBV23-1 is recorded as an ORF, its role being uncertain. Trimming shortened V by 2 bases and J by 10 bases, and 20 bases separated the two germline ends. The CDR3 consists of 15 residues. Written as DNA, the CDR3 is TGCGCCAGCAGTCAAATCATTAGGGTAGGAGGTGACTACACCTTC. Amino acids: CASSQIIRVGGDYTF.

This chain links TRBV29-1 with TRBJ2-7; TRBD2 agrees at 13 bases. CDR3 length: 14 residues. The V segment lost 6 bases and the J segment 3 bases; nucleotides outside the gene matches: 5. Looked up from germline, CDR1 is SQVTM and CDR2 is ANQGSEA. The CDR3 DNA follows: TGCAGCGTCGGACTAGCGGGGGTTCACTACGAGCAGTACTTC. Amino acids: CSVGLAGVHYEQYF.

V and J are TRBV7-2 and TRBJ2-1; 11 nucleotides match TRBD2. CDR3 length equals 15 residues. Trimming took 5 bases from V and 8 from J; bases not matched to a gene: 8. The germline V gene has CDR1 SGHTA and CDR2 FQGNSA. CDR3 amino acids: CASSPDSGGADEQFF. The CDR3 region has the DNA TGTGCCAGCAGCCCCGATAGCGGGGGGGCAGATGAGCAGTTCTTC.